A selection of T cell receptor beta chains follows, all from one sample in a study of shared clonotypes between healthy human individuals. Repertoires were generated with immunoSEQ multiplex PCR, while TCRdb's copy carries only in-frame clones and drops some. This table has about a million clones, 65% to 80% appearing once. Sequences were obtained from memory CD4+ T cells sorted from blood. Receptors were obtained from a man between 18 and 29 years old in good health. Each CDR3 is given with its conserved first and last residue. A D gene is named only where the DNA matches it firmly. Clone size is shown for a subset of rows, as once, few, many or a class of expanded clone.

d_gene	v_gene	j_gene	abundance	CDR3nt	CDR3aa
TRBD2	TRBV9	TRBJ2-3	-	TGTGCCAGCAGCGCCCGGACTAGCGGGGGATCAGATACGCAGTATTTT	CASSARTSGGSDTQYF
-	TRBV5-1	TRBJ1-4	-	TGCGCCAGCAGCCCCGACGGCTCAGGGAATGAAAAACTGTTTTTT	CASSPDGSGNEKLFF
TRBD1	TRBV6-5	TRBJ1-5	-	TGTGCCAGCAGAATTGACAGGGCGCAGGTTCAGCCCCAGCATTTT	CASRIDRAQVQPQHF
TRBD1	TRBV18	TRBJ1-2	-	TGTGCCAGCTCACCGCCTCTGGACAGGGCCTATGGCTACACCTTC	CASSPPLDRAYGYTF
-	TRBV7-3	TRBJ2-5	-	TGTGCCAGCAGCTCACAGGGCGGCCAAGAGACCCAGTACTTC	CASSSQGGQETQYF
TRBD1	TRBV18	TRBJ1-2	-	TGTGCCAGCTCACCCAGTACAGGGGGCGACTATGGCTACACCTTC	CASSPSTGGDYGYTF
-	TRBV30	TRBJ1-5	-	TGTGCCTGGGAGGGCGGGAAGGGTCAGCCCCAGCATTTT	CAWEGGKGQPQHF
-	TRBV7-9	TRBJ2-2	-	TGTGCCAGCAGCTTAGACGCGGGCGGGGAGCTGTTTTTT	CASSLDAGGELFF
-	TRBV19	TRBJ1-4	-	TGTGCCAGTAGTACGCAGGGTCTAACAAATGAAAAACTGTTTTTT	CASSTQGLTNEKLFF
-	TRBV6-6	TRBJ1-5	-	TGTGCCAGCAGTTATCGAGGGCCAAGCAATCAGCCCCAGCATTTT	CASSYRGPSNQPQHF
-	TRBV5-8	TRBJ1-1	-	TGTGCCAGCAGCCGTAGTAATGCGGGGACTGAAGCTTTCTTT	CASSRSNAGTEAFF
-	TRBV5-1	TRBJ2-7	-	TGCGCCAGCAGCTTGGGAACCTATACAGGGATTCACGAGCAGTACTTC	CASSLGTYTGIHEQYF
-	TRBV5-1	TRBJ2-7	-	TGCGCCAGCAGGCGGGACTCCTACGAGCAGTACTTC	CASRRDSYEQYF
-	TRBV11-3	TRBJ1-1	once	TGTGCCAGCAGCTTAGTAGCCTCGAACACTGAAGCTTTCTTT	CASSLVASNTEAFF
-	TRBV6-5	TRBJ2-5	-	TGTGCCAGCAACCAGGGGGGTAGGGAGACCCAGTACTTC	CASNQGGRETQYF
-	TRBV19	TRBJ1-1	-	TGTGCCAGTAGTATAGGGAGGGTTGTGAACACTGAAGCTTTCTTT	CASSIGRVVNTEAFF
-	TRBV7-9	TRBJ2-5	-	TGTGCCAGCAGCTCCCGGGACCCCCTTACGGAGCAGTACTTC	CASSSRDPLTEQYF
-	TRBV6-6	TRBJ2-1	-	TGTGCCAGCAGCCTAACAGGAGGTGGGGGAAACAATGAGCAGTTCTTC	CASSLTGGGGNNEQFF
TRBD2	TRBV10-3	TRBJ2-1	-	TGTGCCACCCGAGGTCTAGCGGAGACCCCTGTCTACAATGAGCAGTTCTTC	CATRGLAETPVYNEQFF
TRBD2	TRBV7-9	TRBJ2-7	-	TGTGCCAGCAGCTTAAGAGCGACTAGCGGGGCCGGCGAGCAGTACTTC	CASSLRATSGAGEQYF
TRBD1	TRBV5-5	TRBJ2-2	-	TGTGCCAGCAGCCAAGGGACAGGGGTCACCGGGGAGCTGTTTTTT	CASSQGTGVTGELFF
-	TRBV5-6	TRBJ2-2	-	TGTGCCAGCAGCTTCGGGCAGGGGACCGGGGAGCTGTTTTTT	CASSFGQGTGELFF
TRBD2	TRBV7-8	TRBJ2-1	-	TGTGCCAGCAGCTTAGAAGGACTAGCGCGCTACAATGAGCAGTTCTTC	CASSLEGLARYNEQFF
-	TRBV5-4	TRBJ2-5	-	TGTGCCAGCAGCCAAACAGGTTCCGAGACCCAGTACTTC	CASSQTGSETQYF
-	TRBV5-5	TRBJ1-2	-	TGTGCCAGCAAGAACAGGGTCTATGGCTACACCTTC	CASKNRVYGYTF
TRBD2	TRBV29-1	TRBJ2-3	-	TGCAGCGTTGAGGGCGGGGGGGCAAATACGCAGTATTTT	CSVEGGGANTQYF
TRBD1	TRBV6-5	TRBJ1-3	-	TGTGCCAGCAGCCCTGGGACAGCCTCTGGAAACACCATATATTTT	CASSPGTASGNTIYF
-	TRBV7-2	TRBJ2-1	-	TGTGCCAGCAGCTTCCCCGGGACTTACAATGAGCAGTTCTTC	CASSFPGTYNEQFF
TRBD2	TRBV18	TRBJ2-3	few	TGTGCCAGCTCACCGGAAGCGGGAGCAGATACGCAGTATTTT	CASSPEAGADTQYF
-	TRBV27	TRBJ1-2	-	TGTGCCAGCAGTTTACTGGCAGGGGTGGGTGGCTACACCTTC	CASSLLAGVGGYTF
-	TRBV27	TRBJ2-3	-	TGTGCCAGCAGTTTCGACGGTCGTTACACAGATACGCAGTATTTT	CASSFDGRYTDTQYF
-	TRBV4-3	TRBJ1-6	-	TGCGCCAGCAGCCAAGAGGCAACAAGCTCCTATAATTCACCCCTCCACTTT	CASSQEATSSYNSPLHF
-	TRBV10-1	TRBJ2-2	-	TGCGCCAGCAGCGCTCTGGGGCAGGCCACCGGGGAGCTGTTTTTT	CASSALGQATGELFF
-	TRBV5-1	TRBJ2-7	few	TGCGCCAGCAGCCCCTCCTTAATTGGTGCCTACGAGCAGTACTTC	CASSPSLIGAYEQYF
TRBD1	TRBV5-6	TRBJ1-2	once	TGTGCCAGCAGCTTGGCCGGGACAGGGGAGGGCTATGGCTACACCTTC	CASSLAGTGEGYGYTF
TRBD1	TRBV5-5	TRBJ1-2	once	TGTGCCAGCAGCTTGGCCACAGGGGCAAAGGGCTACACCTTC	CASSLATGAKGYTF
TRBD1	TRBV5-4	TRBJ2-5	-	TGTGCCAGCAGCGACGGACAGGAAGAGACCCAGTACTTC	CASSDGQEETQYF
TRBD1	TRBV6-5	TRBJ2-7	-	TGTGCCAGCAGTCCACGACAGGGACCCGAGCAGTACTTC	CASSPRQGPEQYF
-	TRBV7-9	TRBJ2-3	-	TGTGCCAGCAGCCCGGAAGGAGATACGCAGTATTTT	CASSPEGDTQYF
-	TRBV9	TRBJ1-3	-	TGTGCCAGCAGCGTGGATCCGGACGGCGTGGCGGGAAACACCATATATTTT	CASSVDPDGVAGNTIYF
TRBD1	TRBV5-1	TRBJ2-3	-	TGCGCCAGCAGCACGGGACAGGGCACAGATACGCAGTATTTT	CASSTGQGTDTQYF
-	TRBV7-2	TRBJ1-5	-	TGTGCCAGCAGCCGTGGACAGAGTGAGCCCCAGCATTTT	CASSRGQSEPQHF
TRBD2	TRBV19	TRBJ2-3	few	TGTGCCAGTAGTATAGTTCGGGGGGGCACAGATACGCAGTATTTT	CASSIVRGGTDTQYF
-	TRBV7-2	TRBJ2-1	-	TGTGCCAGCAGCTTAGAAAGGGGGTACAATGAGCAGTTCTTC	CASSLERGYNEQFF
-	TRBV5-6	TRBJ1-2	-	TGTGCCAGCAGCTCGAAACCATGGGCGGTAGCTGGCTACACCTTC	CASSSKPWAVAGYTF
TRBD1	TRBV11-1	TRBJ2-7	few	TGTGCCAGCAGCCCCGGGACAGCGATCTCCTACGAGCAGTACTTC	CASSPGTAISYEQYF
-	TRBV5-1	TRBJ2-4	-	TGCGCCAGCAGCCCCCGTCAGGGGGAGGGCGCCATTCAGTACTTC	CASSPRQGEGAIQYF
-	TRBV19	TRBJ2-7	-	TGTGCCAGTAGTACGCAGGGGTCCTCCTACGAGCAGTACTTC	CASSTQGSSYEQYF
-	TRBV30	TRBJ1-3	-	TGTGCCTGGAATCGGGGGGCCTCTGGAAACACCATATATTTT	CAWNRGASGNTIYF
-	TRBV6-5	TRBJ2-7	-	TGTGCCAGCAGTTACATAAGTAGGAACACCTACGAGCAGTACTTC	CASSYISRNTYEQYF
-	TRBV7-6	TRBJ1-3	-	TGTGCCAGCAGCTCCCGGGGGCGAGGAAACACCATATATTTT	CASSSRGRGNTIYF